A single sample is the source of the 17 T cell receptor beta chains below, sequenced in a study of CD8 T cells in Susac syndrome (dated by TCRdb to about 2019). Receptor libraries were prepared by the immunoSEQ multiplex PCR assay. RNA was extracted using the RNeasy kit, and roughly 0.45 to 1 microgram was reverse transcribed with random hexamers. TCRdb reran the public reads through fastp at Q25 and MiXCR, keeping productive beta chains. Identical CDR3 proteins give one entry, which carries the most common genes and DNA. The sample has 150,000 to 200,000 distinct CDR3 sequences on record, more than 90% of them singletons. The ten largest clones add up to around 0.093% of the sample. The sample taken for sequencing was CD4+ T cells from PBMCs. Receptors were obtained from a human donor with multiple sclerosis.

CDR3 sequence reads: CASSVVTKNIQYF. CDR3 sequence (DNA): TGTGCCAGCAGTGTTGTGACAAAAAACATTCAGTACTTC. The chain is built from TRBV2 and TRBJ2-4, with D hard to call. The V end was cut by 4 bases, the J end by 4 bases, with 8 bases between. This CDR3 is 13 amino acids long. Germline V gives CDR1 SNHLY, CDR2 FYNNEI. Complete variable domain (other parts from reference TRBV2 and TRBJ2-4): EPEVTQTPSHQVTQMGQEVILRCVPISNHLYFYWYRQILGQKVEFLVSFYNNEISEKSEIFDDQFSVERPDGSNFTLKIRSTKLEDSAMYFCASSVVTKNIQYFGAGTRLSVL.

This clonotype was counted between two and nine times. Relative to the germline gene, one junction end is altered; a read error may explain this. V and J are TRBV5-1 and TRBJ1-5; 8 bases match TRBD1. Germline CDR1 reads SGHRS; CDR2 reads YFSETQ. This CDR3 has 14 amino acids. CDR3 residues: CASSPGGGNQPQHF. The CDR3 DNA reads as TGTGCCAGCTCACCAGGGGGCGGCAATCAGCCCCAGCATTTT.

V usage is TRBV29-1 and J usage is TRBJ1-1; the D gene is possibly TRBD1 (5 bases). Looked up from germline, CDR1 is SQVTM and CDR2 is ANQGSEA. Trimming shortened V by 3 bases and J by 8 bases, and 19 bases separated the two germline ends. The CDR3 contains 14 residues. The CDR3 sequence: CSVDLGAVPKEAFF. As DNA, the CDR3 is TGCAGCGTTGACCTTGGGGCAGTCCCTAAGGAAGCTTTCTTT.

The rearrangement uses TRBV29-1 and TRBJ1-1; 12 bases agree with TRBD1. CDR3 length: 16 amino acids. CDR1 and CDR2 from the germline V gene are SQVTM and ANQGSEA. The trim removed 7 bases at V and 4 bases at J, leaving 13 bases unmatched. CDR3 amino acids: CSGQAGQGALGTEAFF. As DNA, the CDR3 is TGCAGCGGCCAGGCGGGACAGGGGGCCCTCGGCACTGAAGCTTTCTTT.

This chain connects TRBV7-2 to TRBJ2-1; unclear D gene. The CDR3 length is 14 residues. Germline CDR1 is SGHTA and CDR2 is FQGNSA. The ends were cut back, 5 bases at V and 2 bases at J, with 10 bases in the middle. The CDR3 DNA reads as TGTGCCAGCAGCACGACGATGGCCTACAATGAGCAGTTCTTC. Protein product: CASSTTMAYNEQFF.

The genes are TRBV7-9 and TRBJ2-7; D assignment may be TRBD1 or TRBD2 (5 bases each). The length of the CDR3 is 13 residues. The V end lost 3 bases, the J end lost 6 bases, and 12 bases lay between the germline ends. Germline values: CDR1 SEHNR, CDR2 FQNEAQ (reference sequence). The CDR3 DNA is TGTGCCAGCAGCTTGTATCCGGGACGCGAGCAGTACTTC. This gives the protein CASSLYPGREQYF.

The chain joins TRBV4-1 to TRBJ1-2; D is ambiguous. V gave up 1 base and J gave up 6 bases, with 9 bases separating them. The CDR3 has 13 residues. Germline V gene lookup returns CDR1 MGHRA and CDR2 YSYEKL. CDR3 sequence reads: CASSQARDDGYTF. Written as DNA, the CDR3 is TGCGCCAGCAGCCAAGCGCGCGACGATGGCTACACCTTC.

The CDR3 protein is CASSLASGTGQETQYF. CDR3 in DNA: TGTGCCAGCAGCTTAGCCTCCGGGACAGGACAAGAGACCCAGTACTTC. The V call is TRBV7-2, the J call TRBJ2-5, with 8 bases fitting TRBD1. Germline CDR1 is SGHTA and CDR2 is FQGNSA. The CDR3 sequence is 16 residues long. V gave up 0 bases and J gave up 2 bases; unmatched junction bases: 5.

The chain recombines TRBV30 with TRBJ2-3; no clear D. This CDR3 is built from 11 residues. V was cut by 3 bases and J by 3 bases, with 4 bases left in between. Looked up from germline, CDR1 is GTSNPN and CDR2 is SVGIG (reference sequence). DNA of the CDR3: TGTGCCTGGAGGGAGACAGATACGCAGTATTTT. Translation gives CAWRETDTQYF.

The V gene is TRBV15, the J gene TRBJ2-3; possibly TRBD1 for D (5 bases). From germline, CDR1 is LNHNV and CDR2 YYDKDF (reference sequence). The CDR3 consists of 16 residues. Trimming removed 5 bases at V and 0 bases at J, with 15 bases between. The CDR3 region has the DNA TGTGCCACCAGCCCTCGACAGATAACTAGCACAGATACGCAGTATTTT. Its protein product is CATSPRQITSTDTQYF.

The rearrangement links TRBV19 to TRBJ2-5; D is ambiguous. The CDR3 is 13 amino acids. The V end lost 1 base, the J end lost 1 base, and 4 bases lay between the germline ends. Per the germline V gene, CDR1 is LNHDA and CDR2 is SQIVND (reference sequence). The CDR3 sequence: CASSIGGQETQYF. The CDR3 DNA follows: TGTGCCAGTAGTATAGGTGGCCAAGAGACCCAGTACTTC.

This chain joins TRBV7-3 and TRBJ2-1, with D perhaps matching TRBD2 (5 bases). Germline CDR1 reads SGHTA; CDR2 reads FQGTGA. This CDR3 has 15 residues. V gave up 3 bases and J gave up 0 bases, with 9 bases separating them. DNA of the CDR3: TGTGCCAGCAGCTTTGGAGGAAGCTCCTACAATGAGCAGTTCTTC. It yields the protein CASSFGGSSYNEQFF.

The chain couples TRBV27 to TRBJ2-1, with D perhaps assigned TRBD1 or TRBD2 (5 bases each). CDR1 is MNHEY and CDR2 is SMNVEV in the germline V gene (reference sequence). V was trimmed by 4 bases and J by 3 bases, leaving 10 bases between them. CDR3 length: 14 amino acids. DNA of the CDR3: TGTGCCAGCAGTTATGAGGGGCACTACAATGAGCAGTTCTTC. As protein: CASSYEGHYNEQFF.

This clonotype was seen just once. The chain recombines TRBV12-3 or TRBV12-4 with TRBJ2-5; a weak D match, TRBD1 (5 bases). The CDR3 length is 13 residues. V was trimmed by 7 bases and J by 7 bases, leaving 16 bases between them. CDR3 residues: CASTVRGKGTQYF. As DNA, the CDR3 is TGTGCCAGCACCGTAAGGGGAAAAGGGACCCAGTACTTC.

This clonotype appeared a few times. J is TRBJ1-1 and V is TRBV9; no firm D call. This CDR3 contains 13 residues. In germline, CDR1 is SGDLS, CDR2 YYNGEE. Trimming left V 1 base short and J 1 base short, with 5 bases between. The CDR3 DNA reads as TGTGCCAGCAGCGTAAAGGGGAACACTGAAGCTTTCTTT. Its translation: CASSVKGNTEAFF.

The chain recombines TRBV20-1 with TRBJ2-5; tentative D call: TRBD2 (5 bases). The CDR3 runs to 13 residues. Per germline, CDR1 DFQATT and CDR2 SNEGSKA (reference sequence). V dropped 7 bases and J dropped 2 bases, with 14 bases sitting between them. The CDR3 DNA is TGCAGTGGTACGAGGGTGGTACAAGAGACCCAGTACTTC. Translated, it gives CSGTRVVQETQYF.

The V gene is TRBV2, the J gene TRBJ1-1; possible D gene TRBD1, 5 bases. The V gene lost 0 bases and the J gene lost 3 bases, with 20 bases spanning the gap. There are 18 residues in the CDR3. Germline V gene data show CDR1 as SNHLY and CDR2 as FYNNEI. CDR3 sequence reads: CASSEAIIGGAKDTEAFF. As DNA, the CDR3 is TGTGCCAGCAGTGAAGCGATCATCGGAGGGGCGAAGGACACTGAAGCTTTCTTT. Full variable domain (missing parts from reference TRBV2 and TRBJ1-1): EPEVTQTPSHQVTQMGQEVILRCVPISNHLYFYWYRQILGQKVEFLVSFYNNEISEKSEIFDDQFSVERPDGSNFTLKIRSTKLEDSAMYFCASSEAIIGGAKDTEAFFGQGTRLTVV.